A single sample gave rise to the 31 T cell receptor beta chains below, sequenced in a study of T cells in Graves' hyperthyroidism and ophthalmopathy. TCR beta CDR3 regions were amplified from RNA. First-round RT-PCR with HTBI primers amplified the TCR CDR3 region. TCRdb called the multiplex PCR reads again in MiXCR, with one record for every CDR3 protein. The data contain hundreds of thousands of distinct CDR3 sequences, about 13% of them singletons. The sequencing sample was made of blood. All receptors come from a woman aged 18 to 35 with Graves' hyperthyroidism.

Ten or more counts support this clonotype. The chain joins TRBV6-1 to TRBJ1-2; D is unresolved. The CDR3 contains 12 residues. The V and J ends lost 8 bases and 6 bases respectively, with 13 bases between them. Germline-derived CDR1 and CDR2 are MNHNS and SASEGT. CDR3 region: CASFKLEDGYTF. CDR3 DNA: TGTGCCAGCTTTAAGCTGGAAGATGGCTACACCTTC.

This clonotype was recorded many times. The V call is TRBV29-1, the J call TRBJ2-7; TRBD2 matches 9 bases. After removal of 4 bases from V and 1 base from J, the junction contained 11 bases not matched to a gene. Germline values: CDR1 SQVTM, CDR2 ANQGSEA. The CDR3 loop spans 16 amino acids. CDR3 in amino acids: CSVGGLAGDMSYEQYF. As DNA, the CDR3 is TGCAGCGTTGGGGGGTTAGCGGGAGACATGTCCTACGAGCAGTACTTC.

The sample holds many counts of this clonotype. The chain has TRBV20-1 and TRBJ2-7, with D perhaps matching TRBD2 (6 bases). This CDR3 region has 15 residues. The germline V gene encodes CDR1 DFQATT and CDR2 SNEGSKA (reference sequence). V dropped 6 bases and J dropped 1 base, with 19 bases sitting between them. The DNA of the CDR3 is TGCAGTGCGCAAGCCGGGACTTCTATATCCTACGAGCAGTACTTC. Its translation is CSAQAGTSISYEQYF.

This clonotype occurred a few times. The chain combines TRBV28 with TRBJ1-5, with D possibly TRBD1 on 5 matching bases. The CDR3 length is 13 residues. Trimming took 7 bases from V and 5 from J, leaving 12 bases between them. Germline V gives CDR1 MDHEN, CDR2 SYDVKM. CDR3: CASNTQGYQPQHF. The CDR3 bases are TGTGCCAGCAACACTCAGGGTTATCAGCCCCAGCATTTT.

In its sample, this clonotype was seen many times. This chain uses TRBV3-1 with TRBJ1-2, with D hard to call. The CDR3 contains 12 residues. Germline values: CDR1 LGHDT, CDR2 YNNKEL (reference sequence). V shed 1 base and J shed 6 bases, with 6 bases lying between them. In nucleotides, the CDR3 is TGTGCCAGCAGCCAAGGGCCGGATGGCTACACCTTC. Residues: CASSQGPDGYTF.

The sample holds a few counts of this clonotype. Since a much larger clone is just one base distant, this may be a read error. The gene calls are TRBV12-3 or TRBV12-4 and TRBJ1-2; 7 nucleotides line up with TRBD1. This CDR3 spans 12 amino acids. The CDR3 protein is CASSPYRGGHTF. In nucleotides, the CDR3 is TGTGCCAGCAGTCCCTACAGGGGTGGCCACACCTTC.

The sample holds many counts of this clonotype. The V and J genes are TRBV7-9 and TRBJ1-1; D is uncertain. This CDR3 contains 13 residues. The germline V gene encodes CDR1 SEHNR and CDR2 FQNEAQ (reference sequence). The V end was cut by 5 bases, the J end by 5 bases, with 12 bases between. The CDR3 sequence: CASSPDTITEAFF. The CDR3 DNA reads as TGTGCCAGCAGCCCAGACACGATTACTGAAGCTTTCTTT.

This clonotype was seen at least ten times. V and J are TRBV14 and TRBJ2-7; TRBD2 might be the D (5 bases). This CDR3 is built from 14 residues. Trimming removed 1 base from V and 2 bases from J, with 9 bases in between. The germline V gene has CDR1 SGHDN and CDR2 FVKESK. CDR3 coding DNA: TGTGCCAGCAGCCAAGGGTGGAGGCCCTACGAGCAGTACTTC. It yields the protein CASSQGWRPYEQYF.

The rearrangement links TRBV5-5 to TRBJ1-2; D unclear. The CDR3 loop spans 14 amino acids. V was cut by 1 base and J by 2 bases, with 9 bases left in between. Per germline, CDR1 SGHKS and CDR2 YYEKEE (reference sequence). DNA of the CDR3: TGTGCCAGCAGCTTGTTTGGTCGGAACTATGGCTACACCTTC. Translation: CASSLFGRNYGYTF.

There are many counts of this clonotype. The V and J genes are TRBV3-1 and TRBJ2-5, with 9 positions matching TRBD2. Germline V gives CDR1 LGHDT, CDR2 YNNKEL (reference sequence). The ends lost 8 bases at V and 5 bases at J; junction bases unmatched: 3. CDR3 length: 12 residues. CDR3 amino acids: CASGTSRETQYF. The CDR3 coding sequence is TGTGCCAGCGGGACTAGCCGGGAGACCCAGTACTTC.

This clonotype was recorded at least ten times. V and J are TRBV3-1 and TRBJ1-6; no reliable D call. This CDR3 has 12 residues. Trimming left V 6 bases short and J 4 bases short, with 4 bases between. Per germline, CDR1 LGHDT and CDR2 YNNKEL (reference sequence). The CDR3 region is CASRQYNSPLHF. The DNA for the CDR3 is TGTGCCAGCAGGCAGTATAATTCACCCCTCCACTTT. The whole variable domain, remainder taken from reference TRBV3-1 and TRBJ1-6, is DTAVSQTPKYLVTQMGNDKSIKCEQNLGHDTMYWYKQDSKKFLKIMFSYNNKELIINETVPNRFSPKSPDKAHLNLHINSLELGDSAVYFCASRQYNSPLHFGNGTRLTVT.

The CDR3 sequence is CASSFQTGPNYGYTF. In nucleotides, the CDR3 is TGTGCCAGCAGTTTCCAGACAGGGCCCAACTATGGCTACACCTTC. The chain employs TRBV6-5 and TRBJ1-2; 7 nucleotides match TRBD1. The germline CDR1 and CDR2 sequences are MNHEY and SVGAGI. With 4 bases clipped from V and 2 bases from J, the junction kept 7 bases outside the gene matches. The CDR3 loop spans 15 amino acids.

This clonotype was detected only a few times. The rearrangement uses TRBV7-9 and TRBJ1-1, with D maybe TRBD1 (5 bases). Looked up from germline, CDR1 is SEHNR and CDR2 is FQNEAQ (reference sequence). With 5 bases removed from V and 11 bases from J, the gap between germline ends came to 18 bases. The CDR3 has 13 amino acids. CDR3: CASSRGTLKGAFF. CDR3 in DNA: TGTGCCAGCAGCCGCGGGACCCTGAAGGGGGCTTTCTTT. The full variable domain, with the rest looked up from reference TRBV7-9 and TRBJ1-1, is DTGVSQNPRHKITKRGQNVTFRCDPISEHNRLYWYRQTLGQGPEFLTYFQNEAQLEKSRLLSDRFSAERPKGSFSTLEIQRTEQGDSAMYLCASSRGTLKGAFFGQGTRLTVV.

About this clonotype: A junction boundary mismatches the germline segment, possibly from a read error. The rearrangement links TRBV6-2 or TRBV6-3 to TRBJ1-1; D may be TRBD1 (6 bases). Germline CDR1 MNHEY, CDR2 SVGEGT. This CDR3 contains 13 residues. DNA for the CDR3: TGTGCCAGCAGGGCCGACAGGAACACTGAAGCTCTCTTT. It codes for CASRADRNTEALF.

The chain combines TRBV5-6 with TRBJ1-6, with 7 bases fitting TRBD1. Germline V gives CDR1 SGHDT, CDR2 YYEEEE. After removal of 2 bases from V and 10 bases from J, the junction contained 6 bases not matched to a gene. The CDR3 contains 14 residues. The CDR3 reads CASSFGQAGSPLHF. In DNA form, the CDR3 reads TGTGCCAGCAGCTTTGGACAGGCGGGGTCACCCCTCCACTTT.

V and J are TRBV7-2 and TRBJ1-1, with 7 bases identical to TRBD1. Trimming cost V 5 bases and J 6 bases; bases outside gene matches: 18. The germline gives CDR1 SGHTA, CDR2 FQGNSA. This CDR3 spans 17 amino acids. CDR3 nucleotide sequence: TGTGCCAGCAGCCCACTGTTCCTGACAGGGAGCGGCCCTGAAGCTTTCTTT. Translating it yields CASSPLFLTGSGPEAFF.

In this sample, this clonotype turned up a few times. The V and J genes are TRBV7-9 and TRBJ2-7; TRBD1 is a possible D gene (7 bases). This CDR3 spans 13 amino acids. V was clipped by 9 bases and J by 4 bases, with 16 bases between them. From germline, CDR1 is SEHNR and CDR2 FQNEAQ (reference sequence). CDR3 DNA: TGTGCCAGTGGGGCAGGGGGGTCTTACGAGCAGTACTTC. Translated: CASGAGGSYEQYF.

Comments on this clonotype: A junction end diverges from the germline sequence, so it may reflect a read error. The chain is built from TRBV12-3 or TRBV12-4 and TRBJ1-1; D unclear. The CDR3 contains 13 residues. CDR3 amino acids: CAGSLSENTEAFF. The CDR3 nucleotides are TGTGCCGGCAGTTTGTCGGAGAACACTGAAGCTTTCTTT.

Many counts were recorded for this clonotype. V and J are TRBV4-2 and TRBJ2-1, with TRBD2 as a possible D gene (5 bases). This CDR3 has 15 amino acids. Germline CDR1 LGHNA, CDR2 YNFKEQ. Trimming took off 4 bases at V and 9 bases at J, with 19 bases between the two ends. The CDR3 sequence: CASSPNGPSSTEQFF. CDR3 sequence (DNA): TGTGCCAGCAGCCCCAACGGGCCTAGCTCGACTGAGCAGTTCTTC.

This clonotype was seen ten or more times. The V and J genes are TRBV4-1 and TRBJ1-2; TRBD1 agrees at 8 bases. J lost 3 bases, V lost 4 bases, and 10 bases had no gene match. Germline-derived CDR1 and CDR2 are MGHRA and YSYEKL. The CDR3 consists of 16 residues. The CDR3 DNA sequence: TGCGCCAGCAGCCTAGCGACGGGACAGGAGTACTATGGCTACACCTTC. Amino acid sequence: CASSLATGQEYYGYTF.

This clonotype has just a few counts. The chain couples TRBV12-3 or TRBV12-4 to TRBJ1-4, with TRBD1 identical over 11 bases. This CDR3 has 17 amino acids. V lost 0 bases, J lost 6 bases, and 6 bases stayed unmatched. Here the CDR3 reads CASSLADRGLGDEKLFF. DNA of the CDR3: TGTGCCAGCAGTTTAGCGGACAGGGGGCTTGGCGATGAAAAACTGTTTTTT.

This clonotype is medium-sized by share. This rearrangement joins TRBV12-3 or TRBV12-4 to TRBJ2-1, with D unclear. The CDR3 totals 10 residues. Trimming pared 5 bases from V and 12 bases from J, leaving 8 bases between. CDR3 loop: CASSQLRQFF. CDR3 in DNA: TGTGCCAGCAGTCAGTTGCGGCAGTTCTTC.

This clonotype has ten or more counts. The V call is TRBV29-1, the J call TRBJ1-1, with unresolved D. Per germline, CDR1 SQVTM and CDR2 ANQGSEA. This CDR3 spans 13 amino acids. The ends were cut back, 6 bases at V and 0 bases at J, with 11 bases in the middle. Here the CDR3 reads CSVAYYLNTEAFF. The CDR3 DNA is TGCAGCGTGGCCTACTACCTGAACACTGAAGCTTTCTTT.

V gene TRBV13 combines with J gene TRBJ2-2, with 7 bases aligning to TRBD2. Germline V gives CDR1 PRHDT, CDR2 FYEKMQ (reference sequence). Trimming removed 5 bases from V and 3 bases from J; junction bases left unmatched: 12. The CDR3 contains 17 residues. The CDR3 region is CASSLGAGKEDTGELFF. CDR3 DNA sequence: TGTGCCAGCAGCCTCGGAGCGGGGAAAGAAGACACCGGGGAGCTGTTTTTT.

This clonotype has a count of ten or more. The chain links TRBV12-3 or TRBV12-4 to TRBJ2-7; 8 bases fit TRBD1. V gave up 2 bases and J gave up 2 bases; unmatched junction bases: 2. This CDR3 region has 14 residues. The CDR3 region is CASSLQQGAYEQYF. CDR3 DNA sequence: TGTGCCAGCAGTTTACAACAGGGGGCCTACGAGCAGTACTTC.

Points on this clonotype: A much larger clone lies one base from this, so it may be a read error. J is TRBJ1-5 and V is TRBV6-1; perhaps TRBD1 as D (5 bases). Trimming removed 4 bases at V and 1 base at J, with 14 bases between. Germline CDR1 and CDR2: MNHNS and SASEGT. The CDR3 is 16 residues long. In nucleotides, the CDR3 is TGTGCCAGCAGTGGTCTGGGGGGAAAGAGCAATCAGCCCCAGCATTTT. As protein: CASSGLGGKSNQPQHF.

This clonotype was recorded many times. The V call is TRBV29-1, the J call TRBJ2-1; tentative D call: TRBD1 (6 bases). The CDR3 has 14 amino acids. Germline values: CDR1 SQVTM, CDR2 ANQGSEA. Trimming took off 5 bases at V and 9 bases at J, with 20 bases between the two ends. This chain's CDR3 is CSVPDGAGVGEQFF. The DNA of the CDR3 is TGCAGCGTTCCAGATGGGGCAGGGGTCGGTGAGCAGTTCTTC.

There are a few counts of this clonotype. The rearrangement links TRBV5-1 to TRBJ2-7; D call uncertain. CDR1 is SGHRS, CDR2 YFSETQ, per germline. With 2 bases removed from V and 7 bases from J, the gap between germline ends came to 19 bases. This CDR3 is 15 amino acids long. The CDR3 reads CASSLTSNLLGEQYF. Here the CDR3 DNA reads TGCGCCAGCAGCTTAACTTCTAACCTCCTGGGAGAGCAGTACTTC.

This clonotype has a handful of counts. The chain carries TRBV19 and TRBJ2-2, with D perhaps being TRBD1 or TRBD2 (6 bases each). The CDR3 totals 14 residues. Germline V gene data show CDR1 as LNHDA and CDR2 as SQIVND (reference sequence). The V end was cut by 6 bases, the J end by 3 bases, with 11 bases between. The DNA of the CDR3 is TGTGCCAGTAGGGGGGGCACCCACACCGGGGAGCTGTTTTTT. This encodes CASRGGTHTGELFF.

This clonotype was seen only a few times. The DNA of the CDR3 is TGTGCCAGCAGCGCACTAGCGGCGGGAACCGGGGAGCTGTTTTTT. Its translation: CASSALAAGTGELFF. The chain has TRBV9 and TRBJ2-2, with 8 bases aligning to TRBD2. CDR1 SGDLS and CDR2 YYNGEE come from the germline V gene. This CDR3 is built from 15 residues. After removal of 3 bases from V and 5 bases from J, the junction contained 6 bases not matched to a gene.

In the case of this clonotype: A much larger clonotype is one base distant, so this may be a read error. This rearrangement joins TRBV5-1 to TRBJ1-5; D not certain. Per germline, CDR1 SGHRS and CDR2 YFSETQ. The ends were cut back, 5 bases at V and 6 bases at J, with 12 bases in the middle. This CDR3 is built from 13 residues. For the CDR3, the DNA is TGCGCCAGCAGGACTGGGTTGGGTCAGCCCCAGCATTTT. It is translated as CASRTGLGQPQHF.